These 12 T cell receptor beta chains were sequenced from one sample in a study of beta chain features in type 1 diabetes. Expressed TCRB transcripts were sequenced, since all the RNA that had been isolated was reverse transcribed. TCRdb's copy holds only in-frame clones and misses some; the assay was immunoSEQ multiplex PCR. The table includes about 120,000 clones, around 15% detected once. Their antigen targets remain unknown. General observations from the study: Within each of all four CD4+ subsets, Type 1 diabetes patients had TCRB CDR3s that were moderately but significantly shorter.

Sequenced material: central memory CD4+ T cells from blood. These receptors were taken from a man aged 30 to 45 with type 1 diabetes.

The rearrangement links TRBV19 to TRBJ2-5; no clear D gene. The CDR3 consists of 13 residues. Trimming shortened V by 10 bases and J by 3 bases, and 15 bases separated the two germline ends. In germline, CDR1 is LNHDA, CDR2 SQIVND (reference sequence). The CDR3 is CATARKYEETQYF. CDR3 sequence (DNA): TGTGCCACGGCTCGAAAGTACGAAGAGACCCAGTACTTC.

This clone has just a few counts. This sequence joins TRBV19 and TRBJ1-2; no firm D call. Germline loops: CDR1 LNHDA, CDR2 SQIVND (reference sequence). This CDR3 has 14 amino acids. The V and J ends lost 9 bases and 0 bases respectively, with 14 bases between them. The CDR3 coding sequence is TGTGCCAGACCCAAACCAAACGCTAACTATGGCTACACCTTC. Protein product: CARPKPNANYGYTF.

This rearrangement joins TRBV29-1 to TRBJ2-3, with a possible D match to TRBD1 (5 bases). Trimming removed 7 bases from V and 3 bases from J, with 11 bases in between. Germline CDR1 and CDR2: SQVTM and ANQGSEA. The length of the CDR3 is 12 residues. The CDR3 region has the DNA TGCAGCGCCAGGGAAAATACAGATACGCAGTATTTT. It translates to CSARENTDTQYF.

This clone was counted a few times. The sample contains more than one DNA sequence encoding this CDR3. The rearrangement uses TRBV7-2 and TRBJ1-5; D may be TRBD1 (5 bases). The CDR3 totals 14 residues. V lost 7 bases, J lost 1 base, and 11 bases lay in between. Germline CDR1 is SGHTA and CDR2 is FQGNSA. In DNA, the CDR3 is TGTGCCAGCACCCCCCGGGGGAGCAATCAGCCCCAGCATTTT. Translation: CASTPRGSNQPQHF.

The table lists this clone with a few counts. This sequence joins TRBV5-6 and TRBJ2-7, with 7 bases lining up with TRBD1. The length of the CDR3 is 13 residues. In germline, CDR1 is SGHDT, CDR2 YYEEEE. J lost 2 bases, V lost 4 bases, and 3 bases had no gene match. The CDR3 sequence is CASSRDSTYEQYF. CDR3 sequence (DNA): TGTGCCAGCAGCCGGGACAGTACCTACGAGCAGTACTTC.

This chain connects TRBV6-1 to TRBJ2-3; D assignment may be TRBD1 or TRBD2 (6 bases each). This CDR3 is built from 17 residues. Looked up from germline, CDR1 is MNHNS and CDR2 is SASEGT. With 3 bases removed from V and 2 bases from J, the gap between germline ends came to 18 bases. DNA for the CDR3: TGTGCCAGCAGTGACCCTAATGAGGGGGGAAACACAGATACGCAGTATTTT. Translation gives CASSDPNEGGNTDTQYF.

This clone was recorded a few times. The chain joins TRBV7-2 to TRBJ1-2; no clear D gene. CDR1 and CDR2 (germline): SGHTA, FQGNSA. The ends were cut back, 5 bases at V and 8 bases at J, with 12 bases in the middle. There are 12 residues in the CDR3. The CDR3 nucleotides read TGTGCCAGCAGCAAACCGCCGCTGGGCTACACCTTC. It translates to CASSKPPLGYTF.

This clone was picked up a small number of times. This sequence joins TRBV29-1 and TRBJ2-7, with 7 bases lining up with TRBD1. Per germline, CDR1 SQVTM and CDR2 ANQGSEA. V dropped 4 bases and J dropped 1; count of bases not matched to a gene: 1. This CDR3 is built from 12 residues. CDR3 in DNA: TGCAGCGTTGGGGACAGTTCCTACGAGCAGTACTTC. Translation gives CSVGDSSYEQYF.

The chain joins TRBV4-1 to TRBJ1-2; tentatively, D is TRBD1 (5 bases). The V and J ends lost 0 bases and 7 bases respectively, with 18 bases between them. Germline loops: CDR1 MGHRA, CDR2 YSYEKL. CDR3 size: 16 residues. DNA for the CDR3: TGCGCCAGCAGCCAAGATCAGAGGGCGGGGGATGTTGGCTACACCTTC. Amino acids: CASSQDQRAGDVGYTF.

This clone was seen only a few times. This chain uses TRBV20-1 with TRBJ1-1; the D gene is possibly TRBD1 (6 bases). V gave up 3 bases and J gave up 8 bases, with 7 bases separating them. CDR1 and CDR2 from the germline V gene are DFQATT and SNEGSKA (reference sequence). The CDR3 length is 10 residues. The CDR3 sequence: CSARGTEAFF. CDR3 nucleotides: TGCAGTGCTAGGGGGACAGAAGCTTTCTTT.

The table lists this clone with a few counts. This chain links TRBV7-9 with TRBJ1-5, with D perhaps TRBD1 (6 bases). Germline-derived CDR1 and CDR2 are SEHNR and FQNEAQ (reference sequence). V dropped 1 base and J dropped 5 bases, with 6 bases sitting between them. The CDR3 spans 13 residues. CDR3 sequence reads: CASSLEGDQPQHF. CDR3 in DNA: TGTGCCAGCAGCTTAGAGGGGGATCAGCCCCAGCATTTT.

The sample holds a few counts of this clone. The chain has TRBV29-1 and TRBJ2-3; the D gene is possibly TRBD1 (5 bases). Trimming took 2 bases from V and 2 from J, leaving 11 bases between them. From germline, CDR1 is SQVTM and CDR2 ANQGSEA. There are 14 residues in the CDR3. The CDR3 is CSVENQGNTDTQYF. CDR3 DNA: TGCAGCGTTGAAAACCAGGGTAACACAGATACGCAGTATTTT.